The clone carrying this T cell receptor (beta chain) was seen a handful of times. Its target is not known. This record comes from a study of blood T cells in healthy people across ages. General study findings and limits: Diversity figures based on one million T cells were deemed too low. Unsorted PBMCs blocked a conclusive comparison of naive and antigen-experienced cells. Age showed a roughly linear inverse relationship with TCR beta diversity per million T cells.

The germline V and J ends were trimmed by 6 bases and 0 bases, with 15 bases remaining between them. This CDR3 is built from 16 residues. Germline lookup yields CDR1 MNHEY and CDR2 SMNVEV (reference sequence). PCR was performed a second time for about 7 to 11 cycles using a sample-barcoded 5' primer and a J-beta primer mix. Each cDNA molecule, via a template-switch adaptor with 12 random nucleotides, was tagged. TCRdb reprocessed the 5' RACE reads with MiXCR, giving one entry per CDR3 protein. The sample yields around 2 million distinct CDR3 sequences, roughly two fifths seen once. The sample taken for sequencing was blood. The clonotype comes from a human donor in good health. The rearrangement joins TRBV27 to TRBJ2-1; D possibly corresponds to TRBD1 (6 bases). The CDR3 region is CASRAFGQPSYNEQFF. DNA of the CDR3: TGTGCCAGCAGAGCCTTCGGACAGCCCTCCTACAATGAGCAGTTCTTC.